The source of this T cell receptor (beta chain) is a study of cytomegalovirus exposure and HLA in healthy donors. Use of 60 Vbeta and 13 Jbeta primers characterized the PCR. Assay: immunoSEQ multiplex PCR; the TCRdb copy retains only in-frame clones and omits some. The sample has 65,000 to 90,000 clones, under 85% seen once. On this clone itself: The antigen is undetermined.

General study results and limits: What a later analysis reportedly showed was that an Asian-associated ancestry cluster had fewer N-insertions than the approximately 700-donor mean.

The CDR3 sequence is 15 residues long. Germline CDR1 MNHNY, CDR2 SVGAGI (reference sequence). V lost 7 bases to trimming and J lost 5 bases; unmatched junction nucleotides: 12. The sequencing sample was made of PBMCs. The V gene is TRBV6-6, the J gene TRBJ2-5; 8 bases are shared with TRBD2. The sequence was collected from a woman aged 40 to 49 in good health and CMV-seropositive. The CDR3 DNA follows: TGTGCCAGCACCTCAAAGTGGCGGGGGGTGGAGACCCAGTACTTC. The encoded protein is CASTSKWRGVETQYF.